Given below is one TCR beta chain in context. Methods used by the authors: Scientists estimated how many nucleated cells there were by amplifying reference gene primers. TCRdb's table, derived via immunoSEQ multiplex PCR, lists solely in-frame clones and lacks some. The V and J calls and the clone size are those of that table, but D and trimming were determined from the DNA. The table records under 150,000 clones, roughly 86% of them present only once. The data stem from a study of blood T cell repertoires in COVID-19. Across the whole study: Both acute and convalescent COVID-19 samples were obtained from the United States, Italy and Spain. PBMCs, B-cell-depleted T cells, or T cells provided the cDNA or gDNA that made up the material.

The origin of this receptor is a woman aged 45-59 years who had recovered from COVID-19. The sample taken for sequencing was peripheral blood.

The CDR3 spells CASSYTGFTEAFF. In nucleotides, the CDR3 is TGTGCCAGCAGCTACACGGGTTTTACTGAAGCTTTCTTT. J is TRBJ1-1 and V is TRBV7-8, with D unclear. V was clipped by 4 bases and J by 5 bases, with 11 bases between them. The CDR3 sequence is 13 residues long. Germline V gene data show CDR1 as SGHVS and CDR2 as FQNEAQ.